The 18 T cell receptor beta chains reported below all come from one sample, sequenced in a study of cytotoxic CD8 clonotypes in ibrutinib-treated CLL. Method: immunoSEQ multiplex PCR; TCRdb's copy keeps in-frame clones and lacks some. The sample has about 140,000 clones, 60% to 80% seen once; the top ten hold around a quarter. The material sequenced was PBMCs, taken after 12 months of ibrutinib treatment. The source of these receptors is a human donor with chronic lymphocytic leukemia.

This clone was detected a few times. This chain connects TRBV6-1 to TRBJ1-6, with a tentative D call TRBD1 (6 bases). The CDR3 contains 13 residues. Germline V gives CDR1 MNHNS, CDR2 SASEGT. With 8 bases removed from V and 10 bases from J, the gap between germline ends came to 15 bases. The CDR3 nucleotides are TGTGCCAGCCGGGACACGAAGCAATCACCCCTCCACTTT. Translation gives CASRDTKQSPLHF.

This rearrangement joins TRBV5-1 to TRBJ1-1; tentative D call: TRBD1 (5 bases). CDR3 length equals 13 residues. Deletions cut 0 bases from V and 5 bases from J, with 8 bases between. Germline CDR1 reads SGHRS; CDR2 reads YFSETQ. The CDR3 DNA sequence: TGCGCCAGCAGCTTGGCAGACAGTACTGAAGCTTTCTTT. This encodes CASSLADSTEAFF.

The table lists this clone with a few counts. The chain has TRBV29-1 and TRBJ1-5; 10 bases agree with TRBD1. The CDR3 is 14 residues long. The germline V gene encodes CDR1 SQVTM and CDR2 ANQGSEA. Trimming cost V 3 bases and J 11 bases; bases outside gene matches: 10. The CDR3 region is CSVDSGQGPGAQHF. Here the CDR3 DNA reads TGCAGCGTTGATTCGGGACAGGGGCCAGGGGCCCAGCATTTT.

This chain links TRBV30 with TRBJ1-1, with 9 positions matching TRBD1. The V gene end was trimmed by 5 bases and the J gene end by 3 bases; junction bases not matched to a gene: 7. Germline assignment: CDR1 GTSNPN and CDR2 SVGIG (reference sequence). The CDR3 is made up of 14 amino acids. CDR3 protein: CAWGTGLQHTEAFF. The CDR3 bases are TGTGCCTGGGGGACAGGGCTGCAGCACACTGAAGCTTTCTTT. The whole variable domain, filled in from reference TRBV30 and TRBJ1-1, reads SQTIHQWPATLVQPVGSPLSLECTVEGTSNPNLYWYRQAAGRGLQLLFYSVGIGQISSEVPQNLSASRPQDRQFILSSKKLLLSDSGFYLCAWGTGLQHTEAFFGQGTRLTVV.

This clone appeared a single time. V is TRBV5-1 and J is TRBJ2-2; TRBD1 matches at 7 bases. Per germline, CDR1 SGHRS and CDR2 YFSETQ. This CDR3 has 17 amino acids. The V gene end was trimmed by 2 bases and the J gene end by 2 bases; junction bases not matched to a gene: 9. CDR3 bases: TGCGCCAGCAGCTTCCATGACAGGGAAATTAACACCGGGGAGCTGTTTTTT. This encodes CASSFHDREINTGELFF.

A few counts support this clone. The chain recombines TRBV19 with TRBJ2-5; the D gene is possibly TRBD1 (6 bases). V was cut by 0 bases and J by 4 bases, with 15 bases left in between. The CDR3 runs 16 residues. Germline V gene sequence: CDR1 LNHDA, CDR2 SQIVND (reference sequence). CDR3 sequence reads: CASSIELRGGRETQYF. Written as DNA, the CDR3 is TGTGCCAGTAGTATAGAGCTCAGGGGTGGTAGAGAGACCCAGTACTTC.

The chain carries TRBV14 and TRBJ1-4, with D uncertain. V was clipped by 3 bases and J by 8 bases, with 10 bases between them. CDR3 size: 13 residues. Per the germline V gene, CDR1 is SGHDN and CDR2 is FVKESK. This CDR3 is CASSQLVREKLFF. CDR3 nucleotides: TGTGCCAGCAGCCAGCTGGTTCGGGAAAAACTGTTTTTT. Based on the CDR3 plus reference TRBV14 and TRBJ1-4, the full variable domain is EAGVTQFPSHSVIEKGQTVTLRCDPISGHDNLYWYRRVMGKEIKFLLHFVKESKQDESGMPNNRFLAERTGGTYSTLKVQPAELEDSGVYFCASSQLVREKLFFGSGTQLSVL.

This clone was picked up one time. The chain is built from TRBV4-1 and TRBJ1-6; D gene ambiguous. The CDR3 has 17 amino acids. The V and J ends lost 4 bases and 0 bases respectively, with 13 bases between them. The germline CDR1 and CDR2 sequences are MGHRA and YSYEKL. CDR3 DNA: TGCGCCAGCAGCCTAAGGGCTGGAAGCTCCTATAATTCACCCCTCCACTTT. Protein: CASSLRAGSSYNSPLHF.

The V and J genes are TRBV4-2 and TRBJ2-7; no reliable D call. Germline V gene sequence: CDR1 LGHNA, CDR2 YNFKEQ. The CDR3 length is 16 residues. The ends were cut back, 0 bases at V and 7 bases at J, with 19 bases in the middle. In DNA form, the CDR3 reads TGTGCCAGCAGCCAAGACCCGCGTTCTACTCATGGGGAGCAGTACTTC. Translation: CASSQDPRSTHGEQYF.

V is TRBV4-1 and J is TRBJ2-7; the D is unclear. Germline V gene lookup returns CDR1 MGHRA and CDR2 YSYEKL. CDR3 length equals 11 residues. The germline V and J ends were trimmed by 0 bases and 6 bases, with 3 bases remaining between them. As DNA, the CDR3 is TGCGCCAGCAGCCAAGAAAGCGAGCAGTACTTC. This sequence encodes CASSQESEQYF.

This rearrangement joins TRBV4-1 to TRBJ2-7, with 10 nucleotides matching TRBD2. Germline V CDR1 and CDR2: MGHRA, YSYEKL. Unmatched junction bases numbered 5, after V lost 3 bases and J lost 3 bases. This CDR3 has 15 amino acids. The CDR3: CASSQATSGIYEQYF. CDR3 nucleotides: TGCGCCAGCAGCCAGGCTACTAGCGGGATCTACGAGCAGTACTTC.

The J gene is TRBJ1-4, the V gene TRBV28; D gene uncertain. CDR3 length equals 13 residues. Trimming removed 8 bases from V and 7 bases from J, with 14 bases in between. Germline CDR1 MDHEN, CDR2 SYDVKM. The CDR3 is CASLGGEGEKLFF. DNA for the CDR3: TGTGCCAGCCTTGGAGGCGAGGGTGAAAAACTGTTTTTT.

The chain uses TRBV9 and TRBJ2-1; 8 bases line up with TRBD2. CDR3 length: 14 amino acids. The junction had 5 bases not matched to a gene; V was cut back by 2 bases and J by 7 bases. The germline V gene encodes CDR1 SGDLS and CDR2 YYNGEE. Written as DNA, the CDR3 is TGTGCCAGCAGCGTTCAAGCGGGAGTAAATGAGCAGTTCTTC. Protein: CASSVQAGVNEQFF.

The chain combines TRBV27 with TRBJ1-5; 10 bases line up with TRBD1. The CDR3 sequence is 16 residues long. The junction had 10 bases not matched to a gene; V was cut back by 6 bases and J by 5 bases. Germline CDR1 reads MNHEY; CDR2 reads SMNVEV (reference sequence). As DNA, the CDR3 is TGTGCCAGCAGGGATGGGACAGGGGAATTTTATCAGCCCCAGCATTTT. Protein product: CASRDGTGEFYQPQHF.

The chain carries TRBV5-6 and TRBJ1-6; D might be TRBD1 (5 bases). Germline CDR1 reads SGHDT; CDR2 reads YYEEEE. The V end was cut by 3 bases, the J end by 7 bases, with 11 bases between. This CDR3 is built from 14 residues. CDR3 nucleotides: TGTGCCAGCAGCTACGGGACGGAAAATTCACCCCTCCACTTT. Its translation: CASSYGTENSPLHF.

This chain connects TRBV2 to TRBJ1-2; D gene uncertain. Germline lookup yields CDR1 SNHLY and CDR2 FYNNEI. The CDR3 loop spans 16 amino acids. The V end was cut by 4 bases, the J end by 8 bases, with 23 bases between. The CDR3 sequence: CASSVGSAESGRGYTF. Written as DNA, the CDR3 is TGTGCCAGCAGTGTAGGGTCGGCAGAATCGGGTCGGGGCTACACCTTC.

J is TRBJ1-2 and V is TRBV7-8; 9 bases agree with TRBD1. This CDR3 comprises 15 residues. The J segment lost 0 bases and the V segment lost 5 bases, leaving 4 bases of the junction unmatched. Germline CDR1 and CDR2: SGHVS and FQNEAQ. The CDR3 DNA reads TGTGCCAGCAGCCCCGGACAGGGGTCTAACTATGGCTACACCTTC. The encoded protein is CASSPGQGSNYGYTF.

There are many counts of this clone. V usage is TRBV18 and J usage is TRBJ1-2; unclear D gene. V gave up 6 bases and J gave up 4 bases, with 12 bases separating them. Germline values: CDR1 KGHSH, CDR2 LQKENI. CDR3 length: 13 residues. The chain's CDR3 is CASSPNPGYGYTF. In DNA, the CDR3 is TGTGCCAGCTCCCCTAATCCCGGCTATGGCTACACCTTC.